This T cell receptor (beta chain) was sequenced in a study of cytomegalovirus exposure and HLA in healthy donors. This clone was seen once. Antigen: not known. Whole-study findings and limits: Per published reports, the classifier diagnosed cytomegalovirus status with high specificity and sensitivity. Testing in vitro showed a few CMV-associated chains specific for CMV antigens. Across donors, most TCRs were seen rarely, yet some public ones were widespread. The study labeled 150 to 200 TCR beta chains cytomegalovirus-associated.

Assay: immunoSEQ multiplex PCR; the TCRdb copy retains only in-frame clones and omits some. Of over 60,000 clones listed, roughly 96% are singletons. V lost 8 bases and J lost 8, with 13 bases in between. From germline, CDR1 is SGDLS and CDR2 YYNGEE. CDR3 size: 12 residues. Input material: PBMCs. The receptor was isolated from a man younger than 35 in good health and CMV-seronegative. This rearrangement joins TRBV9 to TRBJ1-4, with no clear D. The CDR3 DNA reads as TGTGCCAGTTGGGCCGGCCGGGAAAAACTGTTTTTT. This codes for CASWAGREKLFF.